Listed here are 18 T cell receptor beta chains from one sample, sequenced in a study of OX40 agonist ivuxolimab in advanced cancers. TCRdb's copy holds only in-frame clones and misses some; the assay was immunoSEQ multiplex PCR. The sample records about 46,000 clones, 89% being singletons. Here the sequenced sample was CD4+ or CD8+ T cells sorted from blood, taken in a trial of the OX40 agonist ivuxolimab. The receptor set was obtained from an adult with an advanced solid tumor such as melanoma, head and neck, liver or kidney cancer.

The chain uses TRBV11-2 and TRBJ2-7; tentative D call: TRBD2 (6 bases). Germline values: CDR1 SGHAT, CDR2 FQNNGV. Trimming removed 6 bases at V and 2 bases at J, with 17 bases between. The CDR3 spans 15 residues. In DNA, the CDR3 is TGTGCCAGCAGAGTAGGGGCTAGCGTCACCTACGAGCAGTACTTC. Translating gives CASRVGASVTYEQYF.

The chain has TRBV5-6 and TRBJ2-1, with TRBD1 as a possible D gene (6 bases). Germline values: CDR1 SGHDT, CDR2 YYEEEE. The CDR3 runs to 16 residues. Trimming left V 0 bases short and J 0 bases short, with 10 bases between. DNA for the CDR3: TGTGCCAGCAGCTTGGGAGGACAGAGCTCCTACAATGAGCAGTTCTTC. It codes for CASSLGGQSSYNEQFF.

V and J are TRBV9 and TRBJ1-5; D is ambiguous. CDR1 is SGDLS, CDR2 YYNGEE, per germline. The V end lost 0 bases, the J end lost 4 bases, and 8 bases lay between the germline ends. This CDR3 region has 14 residues. For the CDR3, the DNA is TGTGCCAGCAGCGTAGGGGTCGGGAATCAGCCCCAGCATTTT. Translating gives CASSVGVGNQPQHF.

This clone showed up just once. The chain recombines TRBV5-6 with TRBJ1-2; 8 positions agree with TRBD1. The length of the CDR3 is 16 residues. Germline V lookup: CDR1 SGHDT, CDR2 YYEEEE. Trimming took 3 bases from V and 2 from J; bases not matched to a gene: 9. The CDR3 DNA sequence: TGTGCCAGCAGCTCTGTCCGACAGGGGCTGAACTATGGCTACACCTTC. Translation gives CASSSVRQGLNYGYTF.

This chain's CDR3 is CAISGEGGSYNEQFF. The CDR3 DNA sequence: TGTGCCATCAGTGGCGAAGGGGGCTCCTACAATGAGCAGTTCTTC. The chain recombines TRBV10-3 with TRBJ2-1, with D possibly being TRBD1 (6 bases). Trimming took off 4 bases at V and 0 bases at J, with 10 bases between the two ends. This CDR3 is 15 amino acids long. Germline V gene lookup returns CDR1 ENHRY and CDR2 SYGVKD.

The chain employs TRBV29-1 and TRBJ2-1, with 13 nucleotides matching TRBD2. Unmatched junction bases numbered 8, after V lost 3 bases and J lost 0 bases. The length of the CDR3 is 18 residues. Germline-derived CDR1 and CDR2 are SQVTM and ANQGSEA. CDR3 residues: CSVEFALAGGSSYNEQFF. In nucleotides, the CDR3 is TGCAGCGTTGAGTTCGCACTAGCGGGAGGGAGCTCCTACAATGAGCAGTTCTTC.

Worth noting for this clone: The junction and the germline gene differ at one end; a read error may be behind it. The chain employs TRBV27 and TRBJ2-3; tentative D call: TRBD2 (5 bases). From germline, CDR1 is MNHEY and CDR2 SMNVEV (reference sequence). The CDR3 runs 12 residues. The CDR3 sequence is CASSYTRDTRYF. CDR3 nucleotide sequence: TGTGCCAGCAGTTACACTAGGGATACGCGGTATTTT.

The chain uses TRBV7-9 and TRBJ2-7, with TRBD1 matching 9 bases. CDR1 and CDR2 from the germline V gene are SEHNR and FQNEAQ (reference sequence). V dropped 4 bases and J dropped 0; count of bases not matched to a gene: 4. The CDR3 sequence is 15 residues long. The CDR3 region has the DNA TGTGCCAGCAGCTGGGACAGGGCCTCCTCCTACGAGCAGTACTTC. The encoded protein is CASSWDRASSYEQYF.

This chain joins TRBV7-2 and TRBJ2-3; 12 nucleotides align to TRBD2. The CDR3 extends over 15 amino acids. Germline V CDR1 and CDR2: SGHTA, FQGNSA. V shed 5 bases, J shed 7 bases, and the junction held 7 bases outside the gene matches. Here the CDR3 DNA reads TGTGCCAGCAGCCCCCTAGCGGGAGGGCCAAATACGCAGTATTTT. Protein product: CASSPLAGGPNTQYF.

The gene calls are TRBV7-8 and TRBJ2-1; the match to TRBD2 covers 9 bases. The V gene end was trimmed by 6 bases and the J gene end by 6 bases; junction bases not matched to a gene: 15. The germline V gene encodes CDR1 SGHVS and CDR2 FQNEAQ. The CDR3 is 17 amino acids. The CDR3 nucleotides are TGTGCCAGCAGTTCAGATACCGGGACTAGCAAGACCAATGAGCAGTTCTTC. This encodes CASSSDTGTSKTNEQFF.

The chain combines TRBV19 with TRBJ2-2, with no clear D. The CDR3 is 15 residues long. The V and J ends lost 10 bases and 1 base respectively, with 16 bases between them. The germline V gene encodes CDR1 LNHDA and CDR2 SQIVND (reference sequence). The CDR3 is CATSFGLKNTGELFF. CDR3 sequence (DNA): TGTGCCACCTCGTTTGGGTTGAAGAACACCGGGGAGCTGTTTTTT. The full variable domain, in which reference TRBV19 and TRBJ2-2 provide the parts outside the CDR3, is DGGITQSPKYLFRKEGQNVTLSCEQNLNHDAMYWYRQDPGQGLRLIYYSQIVNDFQKGDIAEGYSVSREKKESFPLTVTSAQKNPTAFYLCATSFGLKNTGELFFGEGSRLTVL.

The V call is TRBV15, the J call TRBJ2-7; TRBD2 agrees at 9 bases. The CDR3 is 14 residues long. J lost 3 bases, V lost 4 bases, and 4 bases had no gene match. Looked up from germline, CDR1 is LNHNV and CDR2 is YYDKDF (reference sequence). CDR3 region: CATSMTSGNYEQYF. The CDR3 nucleotides are TGTGCCACCAGCATGACTAGCGGAAACTACGAGCAGTACTTC.

This chain links TRBV19 with TRBJ2-2; D is undetermined. The V and J ends lost 1 base and 7 bases respectively, with 13 bases between them. The germline gives CDR1 LNHDA, CDR2 SQIVND (reference sequence). CDR3 size: 15 residues. Here the CDR3 DNA reads TGTGCCAGTAGTATAGTTGCTAGTTTCGGCGGGGAGCTGTTTTTT. It is translated as CASSIVASFGGELFF.

The rearrangement links TRBV7-9 to TRBJ1-4, with 9 bases identical to TRBD1. Germline CDR1 and CDR2: SEHNR and FQNEAQ (reference sequence). The CDR3 covers 15 residues. With 4 bases clipped from V and 8 bases from J, the junction kept 8 bases outside the gene matches. This chain's CDR3 is CASSSTGGPGEKLFF. The CDR3 DNA reads as TGTGCCAGCAGCTCCACAGGGGGCCCCGGGGAAAAACTGTTTTTT.

This chain connects TRBV6-5 to TRBJ2-2; D remains ambiguous. This CDR3 region has 13 residues. Looked up from germline, CDR1 is MNHEY and CDR2 is SVGAGI. V was clipped by 6 bases and J by 6 bases, with 11 bases between them. As DNA, the CDR3 is TGTGCCAGCAGCCCTAGGGCAGCCGGGGAGCTGTTTTTT. This sequence encodes CASSPRAAGELFF.

This chain links TRBV5-4 with TRBJ2-3, with 9 bases fitting TRBD2. The CDR3 spans 14 residues. J lost 4 bases, V lost 2 bases, and 2 bases had no gene match. Germline loops: CDR1 SGHNT, CDR2 YYREEE (reference sequence). The CDR3 region is CASSFQREADTQYF. Written as DNA, the CDR3 is TGTGCCAGCAGCTTCCAGCGGGAGGCAGATACGCAGTATTTT.

The V gene is TRBV6-5, the J gene TRBJ2-2; the match to TRBD1 covers 7 bases. Germline V gene data show CDR1 as MNHEY and CDR2 as SVGAGI. The CDR3 is 14 residues long. Trimming took 10 bases from V and 0 from J; bases not matched to a gene: 5. The CDR3 region is CATRQGSNTGELFF. As DNA, the CDR3 is TGTGCCACAAGACAGGGCTCGAACACCGGGGAGCTGTTTTTT.

The V and J genes are TRBV27 and TRBJ2-7; D perhaps matches TRBD1 (5 bases). Germline values: CDR1 MNHEY, CDR2 SMNVEV (reference sequence). The V gene lost 5 bases and the J gene lost 5 bases, with 16 bases spanning the gap. The CDR3 contains 14 residues. CDR3 sequence: CASSPPSRVHEQYF. The CDR3 bases are TGTGCCAGCAGTCCACCCAGCAGGGTTCACGAGCAGTACTTC.